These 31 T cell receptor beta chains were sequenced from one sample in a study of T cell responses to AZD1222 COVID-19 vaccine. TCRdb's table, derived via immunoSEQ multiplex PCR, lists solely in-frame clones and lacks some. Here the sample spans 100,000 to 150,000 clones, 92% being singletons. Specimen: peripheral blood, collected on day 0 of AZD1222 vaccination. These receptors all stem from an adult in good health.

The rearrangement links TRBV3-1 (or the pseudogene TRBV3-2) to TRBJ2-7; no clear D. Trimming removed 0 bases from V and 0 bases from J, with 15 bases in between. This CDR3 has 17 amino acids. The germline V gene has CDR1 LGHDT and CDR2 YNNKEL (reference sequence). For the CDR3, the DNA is TGTGCCAGCAGCCAAGATCCTACGTCCCGACCCTCCTACGAGCAGTACTTC. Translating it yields CASSQDPTSRPSYEQYF.

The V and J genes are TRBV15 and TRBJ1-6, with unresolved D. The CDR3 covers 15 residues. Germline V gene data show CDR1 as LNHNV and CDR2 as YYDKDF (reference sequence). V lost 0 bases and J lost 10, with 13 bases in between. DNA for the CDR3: TGTGCCACCAGCAGAGATCCCAGCGGAGAGTCACCCCTCCACTTT. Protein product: CATSRDPSGESPLHF.

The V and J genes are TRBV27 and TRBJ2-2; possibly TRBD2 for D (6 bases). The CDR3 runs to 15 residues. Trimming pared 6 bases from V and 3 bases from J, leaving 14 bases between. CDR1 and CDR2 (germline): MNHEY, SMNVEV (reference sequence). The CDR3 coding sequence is TGTGCCAGCAGGGCGGAGGGAGGTGACACCGGGGAGCTGTTTTTT. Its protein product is CASRAEGGDTGELFF.

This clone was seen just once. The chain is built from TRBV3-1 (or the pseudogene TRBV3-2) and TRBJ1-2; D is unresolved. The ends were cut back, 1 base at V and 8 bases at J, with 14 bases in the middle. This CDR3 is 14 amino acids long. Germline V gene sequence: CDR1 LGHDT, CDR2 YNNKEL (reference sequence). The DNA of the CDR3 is TGTGCCAGCAGCCAAGTTTCCGCGGTGGGAGGCTACACCTTC. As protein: CASSQVSAVGGYTF.

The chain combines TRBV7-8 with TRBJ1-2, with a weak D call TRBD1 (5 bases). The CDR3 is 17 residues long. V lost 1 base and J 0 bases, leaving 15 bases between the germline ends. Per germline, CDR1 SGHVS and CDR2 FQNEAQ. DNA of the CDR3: TGTGCCAGCAGCTTAGTAATGGCAGGGTCGACTAACTATGGCTACACCTTC. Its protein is CASSLVMAGSTNYGYTF.

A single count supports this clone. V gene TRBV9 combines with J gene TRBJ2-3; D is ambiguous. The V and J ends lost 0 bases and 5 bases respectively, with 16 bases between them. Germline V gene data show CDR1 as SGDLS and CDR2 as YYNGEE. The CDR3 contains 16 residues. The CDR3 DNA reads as TGTGCCAGCAGCGTAGAGCAATTCGTGGACCAAGATACGCAGTATTTT. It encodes CASSVEQFVDQDTQYF.

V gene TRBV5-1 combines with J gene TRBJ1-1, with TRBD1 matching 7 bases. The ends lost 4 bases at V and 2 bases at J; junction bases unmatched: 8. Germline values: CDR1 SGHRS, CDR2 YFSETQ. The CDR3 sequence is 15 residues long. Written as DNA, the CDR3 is TGCGCCAGCAGCACCGGACAGGTAACTAACACTGAAGCTTTCTTT. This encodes CASSTGQVTNTEAFF.

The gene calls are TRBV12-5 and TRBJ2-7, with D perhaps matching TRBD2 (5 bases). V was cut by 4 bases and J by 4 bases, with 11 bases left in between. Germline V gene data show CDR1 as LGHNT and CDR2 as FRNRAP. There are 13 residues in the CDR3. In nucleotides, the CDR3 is TGTGCTAGTGGTTGGCTCGAGGGATACGAGCAGTACTTC. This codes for CASGWLEGYEQYF.

Written as DNA, the CDR3 is TGTGCCAGCAGCTTTGATGGGGGACCCCTTGGAGCTTTCTTT. Translation: CASSFDGGPLGAFF. This rearrangement joins TRBV5-4 to TRBJ1-1; D is possibly TRBD1 (5 bases). This CDR3 contains 14 residues. CDR1 is SGHNT and CDR2 is YYREEE in the germline V gene (reference sequence). V was shortened by 2 bases and J by 10 bases, with 18 bases between the two germline ends.

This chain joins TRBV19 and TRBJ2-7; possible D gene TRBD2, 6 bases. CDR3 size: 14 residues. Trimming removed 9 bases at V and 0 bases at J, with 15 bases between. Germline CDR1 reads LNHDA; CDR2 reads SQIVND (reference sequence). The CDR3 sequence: CASSGTSSSYEQYF. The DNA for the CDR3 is TGTGCCAGCTCAGGGACTTCCAGCTCCTACGAGCAGTACTTC.

The CDR3 reads CASSQAGKREGLEQFF. Written as DNA, the CDR3 is TGTGCCAGCAGCCAAGCGGGCAAGCGGGAGGGCCTTGAGCAGTTCTTC. The gene calls are TRBV7-6 and TRBJ2-1; 10 bases agree with TRBD2. CDR3 length: 16 residues. The V segment lost 5 bases and the J segment 9 bases; nucleotides outside the gene matches: 13. Germline loops: CDR1 SGHVS, CDR2 FNYEAQ.

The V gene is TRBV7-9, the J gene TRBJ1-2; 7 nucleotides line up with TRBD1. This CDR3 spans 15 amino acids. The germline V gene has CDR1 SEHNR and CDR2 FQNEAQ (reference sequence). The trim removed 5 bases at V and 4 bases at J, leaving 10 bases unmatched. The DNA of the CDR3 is TGTGCCAGCAGCCACTCCGGGACAGTCGGCTATGGCTACACCTTC. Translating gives CASSHSGTVGYGYTF.

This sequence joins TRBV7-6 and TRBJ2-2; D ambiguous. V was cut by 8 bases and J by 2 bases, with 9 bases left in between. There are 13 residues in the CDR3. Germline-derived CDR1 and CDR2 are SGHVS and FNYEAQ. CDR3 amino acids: CASRQTNTGELFF. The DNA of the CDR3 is TGTGCCAGCCGTCAGACTAACACCGGGGAGCTGTTTTTT. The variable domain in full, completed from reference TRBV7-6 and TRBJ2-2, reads GAGVSQSPRYKVTKRGQDVALRCDPISGHVSLYWYRQALGQGPEFLTYFNYEAQQDKSGLPNDRFSAERPEGSISTLTIQRTEQRDSAMYRCASRQTNTGELFFGEGSRLTVL.

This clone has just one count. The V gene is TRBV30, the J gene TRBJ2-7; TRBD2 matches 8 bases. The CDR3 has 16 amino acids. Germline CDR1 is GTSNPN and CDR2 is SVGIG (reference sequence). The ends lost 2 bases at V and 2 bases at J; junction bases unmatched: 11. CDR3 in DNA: TGTGCCTGGAGTCAGATCCTTAGCGGGGTAACCTACGAGCAGTACTTC. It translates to CAWSQILSGVTYEQYF.

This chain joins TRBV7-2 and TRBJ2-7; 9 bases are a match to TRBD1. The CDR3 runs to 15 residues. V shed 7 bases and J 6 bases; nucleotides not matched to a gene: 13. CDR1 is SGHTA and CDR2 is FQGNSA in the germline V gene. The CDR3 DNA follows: TGTGCCAGCACCCTCGAGTGGACAGGGGCTGGCGAGCAGTACTTC. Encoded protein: CASTLEWTGAGEQYF.

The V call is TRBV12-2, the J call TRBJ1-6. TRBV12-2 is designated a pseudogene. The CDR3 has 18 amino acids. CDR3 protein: CASRSLRKGSSYNSPLHF. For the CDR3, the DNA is TGTGCAAGTCGCTCGCTTCGAAAGGGAAGCTCCTATAATTCACCCCTCCACTTT.

CDR3 amino acids: CASSLVSYEQYF. CDR3 nucleotide sequence: TGTGCCAGCAGCTTAGTTTCCTACGAGCAGTACTTC. The rearrangement joins TRBV7-2 to TRBJ2-7, with D hard to call. With 1 base removed from V and 1 base from J, the gap between germline ends came to 2 bases. This CDR3 spans 12 amino acids. Germline V CDR1 and CDR2: SGHTA, FQGNSA.

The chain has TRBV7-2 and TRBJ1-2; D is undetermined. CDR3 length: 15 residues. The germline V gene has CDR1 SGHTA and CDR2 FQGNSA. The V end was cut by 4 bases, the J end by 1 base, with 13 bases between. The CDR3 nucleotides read TGTGCCAGCAGCTACCGGGAAGCTTTTAACTATGGCTACACCTTC. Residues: CASSYREAFNYGYTF. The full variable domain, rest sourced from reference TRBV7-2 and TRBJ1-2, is GAGVSQSPSNKVTEKGKDVELRCDPISGHTALYWYRQSLGQGLEFLIYFQGNSAPDKSGLPSDRFSAERTGGSVSTLTIQRTQQEDSAVYLCASSYREAFNYGYTFGSGTRLTVV.

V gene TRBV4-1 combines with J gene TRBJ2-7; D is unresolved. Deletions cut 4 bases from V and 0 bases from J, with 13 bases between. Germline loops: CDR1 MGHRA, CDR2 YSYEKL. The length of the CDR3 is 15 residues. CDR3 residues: CASSPAGQSSYEQYF. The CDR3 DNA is TGCGCCAGCAGCCCAGCCGGCCAGAGCTCCTACGAGCAGTACTTC.

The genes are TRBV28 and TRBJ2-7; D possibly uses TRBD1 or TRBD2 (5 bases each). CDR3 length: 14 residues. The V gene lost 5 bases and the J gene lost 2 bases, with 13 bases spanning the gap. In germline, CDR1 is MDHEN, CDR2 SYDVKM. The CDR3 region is CASSLGPSPYEQYF. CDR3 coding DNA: TGTGCCAGCAGTCTGGGACCGTCACCCTACGAGCAGTACTTC.

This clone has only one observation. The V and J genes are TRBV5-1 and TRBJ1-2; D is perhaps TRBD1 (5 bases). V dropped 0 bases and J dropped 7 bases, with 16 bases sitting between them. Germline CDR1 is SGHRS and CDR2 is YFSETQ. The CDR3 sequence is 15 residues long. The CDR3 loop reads CASSLGDGGVLGYTF. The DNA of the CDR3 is TGCGCCAGCAGCTTGGGGGACGGCGGAGTGCTTGGCTACACCTTC.

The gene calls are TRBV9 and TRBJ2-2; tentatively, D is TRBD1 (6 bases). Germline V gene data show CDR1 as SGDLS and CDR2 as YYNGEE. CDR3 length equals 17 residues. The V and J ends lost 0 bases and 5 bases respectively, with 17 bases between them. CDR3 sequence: CASSVGNRPGDTGELFF. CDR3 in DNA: TGTGCCAGCAGCGTAGGCAATAGGCCAGGGGATACCGGGGAGCTGTTTTTT. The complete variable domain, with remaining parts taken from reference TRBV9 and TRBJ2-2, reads DSGVTQTPKHLITATGQRVTLRCSPRSGDLSVYWYQQSLDQGLQFLIQYYNGEERAKGNILERFSAQQFPDLHSELNLSSLELGDSALYFCASSVGNRPGDTGELFFGEGSRLTVL.

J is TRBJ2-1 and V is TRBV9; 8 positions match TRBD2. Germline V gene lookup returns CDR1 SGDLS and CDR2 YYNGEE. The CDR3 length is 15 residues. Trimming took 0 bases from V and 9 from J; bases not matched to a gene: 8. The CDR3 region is CASSVEGIRGGEQFF. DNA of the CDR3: TGTGCCAGCAGCGTAGAGGGCATACGGGGGGGTGAGCAGTTCTTC.

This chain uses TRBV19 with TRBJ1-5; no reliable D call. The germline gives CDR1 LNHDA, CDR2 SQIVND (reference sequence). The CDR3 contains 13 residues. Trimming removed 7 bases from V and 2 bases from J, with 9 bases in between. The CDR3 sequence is CASTVLGNQPQHF. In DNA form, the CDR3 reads TGTGCCAGTACTGTACTGGGCAATCAGCCCCAGCATTTT.

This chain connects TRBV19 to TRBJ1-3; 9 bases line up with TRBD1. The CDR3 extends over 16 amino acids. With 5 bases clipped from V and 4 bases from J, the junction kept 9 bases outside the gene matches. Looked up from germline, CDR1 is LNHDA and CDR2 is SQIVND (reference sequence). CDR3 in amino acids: CASSFGTGRAGNTIYF. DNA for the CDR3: TGTGCCAGTAGTTTCGGGACAGGGCGTGCAGGAAACACCATATATTTT.

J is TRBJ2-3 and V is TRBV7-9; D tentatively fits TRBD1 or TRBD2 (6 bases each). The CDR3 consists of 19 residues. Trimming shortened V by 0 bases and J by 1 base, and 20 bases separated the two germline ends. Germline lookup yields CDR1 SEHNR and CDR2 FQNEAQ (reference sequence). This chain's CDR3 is CASSLAPIRGVYGTDTQYF. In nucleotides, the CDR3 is TGTGCCAGCAGCTTAGCCCCAATTAGGGGGGTTTATGGCACAGATACGCAGTATTTT. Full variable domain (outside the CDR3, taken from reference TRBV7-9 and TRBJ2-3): DTGVSQNPRHKITKRGQNVTFRCDPISEHNRLYWYRQTLGQGPEFLTYFQNEAQLEKSRLLSDRFSAERPKGSFSTLEIQRTEQGDSAMYLCASSLAPIRGVYGTDTQYFGPGTRLTVL.

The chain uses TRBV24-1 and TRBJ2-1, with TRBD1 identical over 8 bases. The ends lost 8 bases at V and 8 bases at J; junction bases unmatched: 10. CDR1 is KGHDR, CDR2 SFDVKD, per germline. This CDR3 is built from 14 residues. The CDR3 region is CATKPGQGSDEQFF. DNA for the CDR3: TGTGCCACCAAGCCAGGACAGGGTTCTGATGAGCAGTTCTTC.

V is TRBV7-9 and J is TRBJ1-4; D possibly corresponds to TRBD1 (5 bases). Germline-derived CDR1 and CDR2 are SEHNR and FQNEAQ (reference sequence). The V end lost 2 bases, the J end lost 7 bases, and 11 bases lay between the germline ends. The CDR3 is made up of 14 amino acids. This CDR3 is CASSLRGQGEKLFF. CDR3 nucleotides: TGTGCCAGCAGCTTAAGGGGTCAGGGTGAAAAACTGTTTTTT.

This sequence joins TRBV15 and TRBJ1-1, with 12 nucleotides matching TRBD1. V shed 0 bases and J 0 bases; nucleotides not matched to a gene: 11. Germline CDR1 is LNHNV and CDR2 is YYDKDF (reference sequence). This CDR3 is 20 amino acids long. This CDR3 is CATSRDRGGTGGSMNTEAFF. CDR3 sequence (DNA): TGTGCCACCAGCAGAGATCGGGGAGGGACAGGGGGCTCCATGAACACTGAAGCTTTCTTT.

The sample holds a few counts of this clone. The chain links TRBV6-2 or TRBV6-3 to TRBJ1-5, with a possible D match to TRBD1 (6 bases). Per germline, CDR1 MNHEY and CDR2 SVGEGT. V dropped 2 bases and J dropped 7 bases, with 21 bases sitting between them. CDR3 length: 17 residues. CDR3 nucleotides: TGTGCCAGCAGTTACCCGTCGGGGGCCTCCTCGGGCCAGCCCCAGCATTTT. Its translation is CASSYPSGASSGQPQHF.

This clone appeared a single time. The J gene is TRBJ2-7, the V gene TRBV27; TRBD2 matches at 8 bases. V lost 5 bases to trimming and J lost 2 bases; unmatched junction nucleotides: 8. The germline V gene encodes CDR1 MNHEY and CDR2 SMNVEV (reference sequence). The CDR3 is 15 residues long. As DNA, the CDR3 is TGTGCCAGCAGTCAAACGGGGGGGATTGCCTACGAGCAGTACTTC. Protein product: CASSQTGGIAYEQYF.